Described below is a single T cell receptor (beta chain) sequence and its context. The data were taken from a study of T cell responses to AZD1222 COVID-19 vaccine. The assay was immunoSEQ multiplex PCR, and TCRdb's table has in-frame clones only and misses some. The data contain 120,000 or so clones, 80% to 95% of them singletons. The CDR3 is made up of 16 amino acids. The junction had 10 bases not matched to a gene; V was cut back by 3 bases and J by 4 bases. Germline assignment: CDR1 MNHEY and CDR2 SVGAGI. The rearrangement uses TRBV6-5 and TRBJ2-7; TRBD1 matches at 9 bases. The specimen was peripheral blood, collected 28 days after the second dose of the MenACWY control vaccine. The TCR originated in an adult who received the MenACWY meningococcal vaccine as a control. Written as DNA, the CDR3 is TGTGCCAGCAGTTATAGGGAGCCGACAGGGGGGTACGAGCAGTACTTC. Residues: CASSYREPTGGYEQYF.